Presented here are 15 T cell receptor beta chains from one specimen sequenced in a study of T cells in Graves' hyperthyroidism and ophthalmopathy. Amplification of TCR beta CDR3 regions was performed using RNA transcripts as template. Primed by the HTBI set, a first-round RT-PCR was run on the TCR CDR3. TCRdb reprocessed the multiplex PCR reads via MiXCR and lists one record per CDR3 protein. The data show roughly 100,000 distinct CDR3 sequences, approximately 48% seen once. Sequences were obtained from blood. The receptors originated from a man between 35 and 55 years old with Graves' hyperthyroidism.

The sample holds many counts of this clonotype. The chain carries TRBV11-2 and TRBJ2-2; 7 bases agree with TRBD2. This CDR3 has 15 amino acids. The ends lost 1 base at V and 4 bases at J; junction bases unmatched: 3. The V gene's germline CDR1 is SGHAT and CDR2 FQNNGV. The CDR3, as DNA: TGTGCCAGCAGCTTAGCGGGAGGTTTCACCGGGGAGCTGTTTTTT. It translates to CASSLAGGFTGELFF.

This clonotype has ten or more counts. The chain employs TRBV10-3 and TRBJ2-4; a possible D gene is TRBD2 (7 bases). With 6 bases removed from V and 5 bases from J, the gap between germline ends came to 14 bases. The CDR3 is made up of 14 amino acids. Per germline, CDR1 ENHRY and CDR2 SYGVKD. CDR3 sequence: CAIREGGGENIQYF. The CDR3 nucleotides are TGTGCCATCAGAGAAGGGGGGGGGGAAAACATTCAGTACTTC.

This clonotype was seen a handful of times. V is TRBV6-1 and J is TRBJ2-7, with TRBD1 identical over 9 bases. The CDR3 has 17 amino acids. V was clipped by 2 bases and J by 3 bases; unmatched bases: 11. From germline, CDR1 is MNHNS and CDR2 SASEGT. This CDR3 reads CASSEFWKPGQGYEQYF. The CDR3 DNA sequence: TGTGCCAGCAGTGAATTCTGGAAACCGGGACAGGGCTACGAGCAGTACTTC.

Concerning this clonotype itself: A read error is likely, as this CDR3 ends without the conserved phenylalanine or tryptophan. Because the CDR3's place on the DNA is in doubt, the DNA is left out and the CDR3 is given as listed by TCRdb. The CDR3 reads CASRRVTEACV. V and J are TRBV6-1 and TRBJ1-1. The CDR3 length equals 11 residues, ends included. CDR1 and CDR2 from the germline V gene are MNHNS and SASEGT.

On this clonotype: A junction boundary mismatches the germline segment, possibly from a read error. The chain employs TRBV13 and TRBJ2-7; perhaps TRBD2 as D (5 bases). Germline V gives CDR1 PRHDT, CDR2 FYEKMQ (reference sequence). The CDR3 runs 14 residues. The CDR3 DNA is TGTGCCTGCAGCGGACCTAGCCTTTCCTACGAGCAGTACTTC. Translation gives CACSGPSLSYEQYF. Variable domain in full (rest from reference TRBV13 and TRBJ2-7): AAGVIQSPRHLIKEKRETATLKCYPIPRHDTVYWYQQGPGQDPQFLISFYEKMQSDKGSIPDRFSAQQFSDYHSELNMSSLELGDSALYFCACSGPSLSYEQYFGPGTRLTVT.

The chain combines TRBV7-3 with TRBJ2-1; no reliable D call. Germline V gene sequence: CDR1 SGHTA, CDR2 FQGTGA. Trimming left V 7 bases short and J 12 bases short, with 19 bases between. The CDR3 totals 13 residues. The CDR3 DNA follows: TGTGCCAGCACGCTAGGGTCCTCCCATGCGCAGTTCTTC. This sequence encodes CASTLGSSHAQFF.

This clonotype appeared many times. The chain recombines TRBV6-1 with TRBJ1-5, with a weak D call TRBD1 (5 bases). The germline V gene has CDR1 MNHNS and CDR2 SASEGT. V was cut by 7 bases and J by 2 bases, with 18 bases left in between. This CDR3 is 16 amino acids long. Here the CDR3 reads CASTRPTQGGNQPQHF. As DNA, the CDR3 is TGTGCCAGCACCCGACCTACTCAGGGTGGCAATCAGCCCCAGCATTTT.

This clonotype was recorded once. The junction and the germline gene differ at one end; a read error may be behind it. The genes are TRBV5-5 and TRBJ1-1; unclear D gene. Germline CDR1 is SGHKS and CDR2 is YYEKEE (reference sequence). The CDR3 contains 9 residues. CDR3 residues: CASSLEAFF. The CDR3 DNA reads as TGCGCCAGCAGCTTGGAAGCTTTCTTT.

This clonotype appeared many times. The J gene is TRBJ1-1, the V gene TRBV5-1; tentative D call: TRBD1 (5 bases). Per germline, CDR1 SGHRS and CDR2 YFSETQ. The CDR3 is made up of 14 amino acids. Trimming took 7 bases from V and 8 from J, leaving 21 bases between them. CDR3 DNA: TGCGCCAGCCGACTTACGGGGACGGTGATGGAAGCTTTCTTT. Translating it yields CASRLTGTVMEAFF.

This clonotype was observed at least ten times. V and J are TRBV11-2 and TRBJ2-3; perhaps TRBD2 as D (5 bases). V was pared by 1 base and J by 1 base, with 6 bases between. Germline CDR1 reads SGHAT; CDR2 reads FQNNGV. There are 14 residues in the CDR3. In DNA form, the CDR3 reads TGTGCCAGCAGCTTAGTGCGGGGCACAGATACGCAGTATTTT. It is translated as CASSLVRGTDTQYF. Together with reference TRBV11-2 and TRBJ2-3, the CDR3 gives the full variable domain: EAGVAQSPRYKIIEKRQSVAFWCNPISGHATLYWYQQILGQGPKLLIQFQNNGVVDDSQLPKDRFSAERLKGVDSTLKIQPAKLEDSAVYLCASSLVRGTDTQYFGPGTRLTVL.

The chain is built from TRBV27 and TRBJ2-2; D gene uncertain. Germline CDR1 reads MNHEY; CDR2 reads SMNVEV (reference sequence). The CDR3 length is 13 residues. Trimming left V 3 bases short and J 7 bases short, with 9 bases between. The CDR3 loop reads CASSLETGGELFF. CDR3 bases: TGTGCCAGCAGTTTGGAGACTGGCGGGGAGCTGTTTTTT.

With respect to this clonotype: A single base separates this from a much larger clone, so it may be a read error. CDR3 region: CASSLKQLPNTGELLF. The CDR3 DNA reads TGTGCCAGCAGCTTGAAGCAACTTCCGAACACCGGGGAGCTGCTTTTT. The chain has TRBV11-1 and TRBJ2-2; possible D gene TRBD2, 5 bases. The germline CDR1 and CDR2 sequences are SGHAT and FQDESV (reference sequence). The CDR3 runs to 16 residues.

This clonotype was seen repeatedly, ten times or more. At one end the junction does not follow the germline gene, possibly because of a read error. This chain connects TRBV7-9 to TRBJ1-3, with 8 positions matching TRBD1. The CDR3 runs 14 residues. Looked up from germline, CDR1 is SEHNR and CDR2 is FQNEAQ (reference sequence). CDR3: CASSLTGANSVSGW. Written as DNA, the CDR3 is TGTGCCAGCAGCCTGACAGGGGCCAACTCCGTATCTGGGTGG.

This chain links TRBV10-1 with TRBJ2-1; possible D gene TRBD1, 5 bases. CDR3 length: 12 residues. Trimming shortened V by 5 bases and J by 5 bases, and 7 bases separated the two germline ends. Germline V lookup: CDR1 WNHNN, CDR2 SYGVQD (reference sequence). CDR3 sequence (DNA): TGCGCCAGCAGTTCAGGGAACAATGAGCAGTTCTTC. Its protein is CASSSGNNEQFF.

This clonotype was picked up many times. This rearrangement joins TRBV29-1 to TRBJ1-4; 7 nucleotides match TRBD1. The CDR3 totals 13 residues. The V gene end was trimmed by 5 bases and the J gene end by 8 bases; junction bases not matched to a gene: 8. Germline lookup yields CDR1 SQVTM and CDR2 ANQGSEA. The CDR3: CSVLRGLGEKLFF. The CDR3 DNA is TGCAGCGTTTTAAGGGGGCTTGGAGAAAAACTGTTTTTT.